A single sample is the source of the 4 T cell receptor beta chains below, sequenced in a study of blood T cell repertoires in COVID-19. TCRdb keeps only in-frame clones here, not all; method: immunoSEQ multiplex PCR. The profile shows nearly 250,000 clones, 86% of them singletons. Specimen: PBMCs or T cells enriched from blood (not recorded which). Receptor source: a woman between 50 and 59 years old who had recovered from COVID-19.

V and J are TRBV11-3 and TRBJ2-1, with 13 bases matching TRBD2. CDR3 length equals 16 residues. The J segment lost 2 bases and the V segment lost 4 bases, leaving 2 bases of the junction unmatched. Germline CDR1 and CDR2: SGHNT and YENEEA. CDR3 protein: CASSWGTSGTYNEQFF. As DNA, the CDR3 is TGTGCCAGCAGCTGGGGGACTAGCGGGACCTACAATGAGCAGTTCTTC.

This clone turned up a few times. The V gene is TRBV4-3, the J gene TRBJ1-6, with 7 bases lining up with TRBD1. The V gene end was trimmed by 0 bases and the J gene end by 6 bases; junction bases not matched to a gene: 5. From germline, CDR1 is LGHNA and CDR2 YSLEER. This CDR3 contains 16 residues. This chain's CDR3 is CASSQDGTGANSPLHF. CDR3 DNA sequence: TGCGCCAGCAGCCAAGATGGTACAGGGGCTAATTCACCCCTCCACTTT.

This rearrangement joins TRBV29-1 to TRBJ2-3, with TRBD2 matching 9 bases. From germline, CDR1 is SQVTM and CDR2 ANQGSEA. With 7 bases clipped from V and 1 base from J, the junction kept 6 bases outside the gene matches. The CDR3 has 14 amino acids. DNA of the CDR3: TGCAGCGCTTGCGGGAGGGCCTGCACAGATACGCAGTATTTT. Encoded protein: CSACGRACTDTQYF.

The J gene is TRBJ2-6, the V gene TRBV18; D possibly corresponds to TRBD2 (6 bases). Between the trimmed V and J ends, which lost 4 bases and 0 bases, there was a span of 13 bases. This CDR3 is built from 17 residues. Germline V gene data show CDR1 as KGHSH and CDR2 as LQKENI. The CDR3 protein is CASSRGGITSGANVLTF. The CDR3 DNA reads TGTGCCAGCTCACGAGGAGGGATAACCTCTGGGGCCAACGTCCTGACTTTC.